These 7 T cell receptor beta chains were sequenced from one sample in a study of OX40 agonist ivuxolimab in advanced cancers. Produced via immunoSEQ multiplex PCR; TCRdb's table is partial and in-frame only. The table includes under 50,000 clones, roughly 90% detected once. The source material was CD4+ or CD8+ T cells sorted from blood, sampled in a trial of the OX40 agonist ivuxolimab. All receptors derive from an adult with an advanced solid tumor such as melanoma, head and neck, liver or kidney cancer.

V is TRBV29-1 and J is TRBJ1-2; 10 positions match TRBD1. CDR3 size: 12 residues. The V and J ends lost 7 bases and 6 bases, in that order; junction bases with no gene match: 5. CDR1 is SQVTM, CDR2 ANQGSEA, per germline. CDR3 region: CSGRTGGNGYTF. In DNA form, the CDR3 reads TGCAGCGGGCGGACAGGGGGGAATGGCTACACCTTC.

This chain uses TRBV4-2 with TRBJ1-1; D may be TRBD1 (5 bases). V lost 0 bases to trimming and J lost 5 bases, with 16 bases between them. CDR1 LGHNA and CDR2 YNFKEQ come from the germline V gene. The CDR3 is made up of 16 amino acids. The CDR3 is CASSQDWGLPGTEAFF. The CDR3 DNA reads TGTGCCAGCAGCCAAGATTGGGGACTCCCGGGGACTGAAGCTTTCTTT.

The rearrangement links TRBV5-4 to TRBJ2-7; 11 positions match TRBD2. Germline assignment: CDR1 SGHNT and CDR2 YYREEE (reference sequence). Losses at the gene ends were 7 bases for V and 2 bases for J; bases not matched to a gene: 8. The CDR3 spans 15 residues. The CDR3 reads CASSLGLADPYEQYF. In nucleotides, the CDR3 is TGTGCCAGCTCCCTGGGACTAGCGGATCCCTACGAGCAGTACTTC.

The chain links TRBV19 to TRBJ2-6; D gene unclear. Germline CDR1 LNHDA, CDR2 SQIVND (reference sequence). The CDR3 loop spans 14 amino acids. The V end lost 8 bases, the J end lost 0 bases, and 8 bases lay between the germline ends. The CDR3 reads CASGLLSGANVLTF. The DNA for the CDR3 is TGTGCCAGTGGATTGCTCTCTGGGGCCAACGTCCTGACTTTC.

DNA of the CDR3: TGTGCCAGTAGTATAGGGGCAGTGGTGAACACTGAAGCTTTCTTT. Translated: CASSIGAVVNTEAFF. The chain employs TRBV19 and TRBJ1-1; D unresolved. Germline V gives CDR1 LNHDA, CDR2 SQIVND (reference sequence). This CDR3 is 15 amino acids long. V was pared by 1 base and J by 0 bases, with 9 bases between.

A single count supports this clone. The rearrangement links TRBV7-9 to TRBJ2-5, with D maybe TRBD2 (6 bases). This CDR3 is 16 amino acids long. CDR1 is SEHNR and CDR2 is FQNEAQ in the germline V gene (reference sequence). V was pared by 1 base and J by 2 bases, with 14 bases between. The CDR3 DNA sequence: TGTGCCAGCAGCTTAGGCGGGGCCACCTCACAAGAGACCCAGTACTTC. Its protein product is CASSLGGATSQETQYF.

The rearrangement uses TRBV5-5 and TRBJ2-7; 12 nucleotides line up with TRBD1. V was clipped by 4 bases and J by 4 bases; unmatched bases: 6. The CDR3 runs to 15 residues. Germline V gene data show CDR1 as SGHKS and CDR2 as YYEKEE (reference sequence). The CDR3 sequence is CASSDEGQGAYEQYF. Written as DNA, the CDR3 is TGTGCCAGCAGCGATGAGGGACAGGGGGCGTACGAGCAGTACTTC. The full variable domain, with the rest looked up from reference TRBV5-5 and TRBJ2-7, is DAGVTQSPTHLIKTRGQQVTLRCSPISGHKSVSWYQQVLGQGPQFIFQYYEKEERGRGNFPDRFSARQFPNYSSELNVNALLLGDSALYLCASSDEGQGAYEQYFGPGTRLTVT.